The TCR beta chain described here comes from a study of T cell repertoires and HLA-DP antigens. Study as a whole: One alloantigen had ten groove amino acid differences from self, the other one.

CDR1 is MDHEN, CDR2 SYDVKM, per germline. The ends were cut back, 4 bases at V and 0 bases at J, with 6 bases in the middle. This CDR3 has 13 amino acids. Study results and limitations: Responder cells were total CD4+ cells with a HeLa antigen-presenting system.

TCRdb's copy holds only in-frame clones and misses some; the assay was immunoSEQ multiplex PCR. The repertoire has over 100,000 clones, approximately 92% of them found once; the top ten carry about 0.25%. Comment on this clone: Its antigen is unknown.

This sequence was found in a woman younger than 30 in good health and CMV-seronegative. The sequencing input was CD4+ T cells from PBMCs. V and J are TRBV28 and TRBJ1-2; D is perhaps TRBD1 (5 bases). CDR3 in amino acids: CASSSGANYGYTF. In nucleotides, the CDR3 is TGTGCCAGCAGTTCGGGGGCTAACTATGGCTACACCTTC.